This TCR beta chain was sequenced during a study of shared clonotypes between healthy human individuals. Overall study findings and caveats: Among donors, the sharing of clonotypes was expected to be influenced by sequencing depth. Of the naive CD4 clonotypes, approximately 5% were shared across a few donors.

The test was conducted at deep level. Only in-frame clones appear in the TCRdb table, and some are missing; sequencing was by immunoSEQ multiplex PCR. Of nearly 2 million clones in the sample, around 96% were seen once. As defined, naive CD8 cells were CD45RO-negative and positively selected for CCR7, with terminally differentiated effector memory CD45RA+ cells excluded. With regard to this clone: What it recognizes is unknown.

Source material: naive CD8+ T cells sorted from blood. The sequence was collected from a man aged 18-30 years in good health.

The CDR3 reads CASSQVVGREVTGELFF. The CDR3 bases are TGTGCCAGCAGCCAAGTGGTCGGCAGGGAAGTCACCGGGGAGCTGTTTTTT. V is TRBV4-2 and J is TRBJ2-2, with D perhaps TRBD1 (5 bases). V lost 1 base and J 4 bases, leaving 16 bases between the germline ends. The CDR3 extends over 17 amino acids. Germline V gene data show CDR1 as LGHNA and CDR2 as YNFKEQ.